One sample yielded the 16 T cell receptor beta chains listed below, sequenced in a study of identical twins. TCRdb reprocessed the 5' RACE reads with MiXCR, giving one entry per CDR3 protein. The sample records under 300,000 distinct CDR3 sequences, 11% to 15% being singletons. Sequences were obtained from memory (CD45RO+) T cells sorted from blood. The source of these receptors is a woman younger than 30 in good health.

This clonotype was observed a handful of times. The chain employs TRBV3-1 and TRBJ2-1; the D gene is possibly TRBD2 (5 bases). In germline, CDR1 is LGHDT, CDR2 YNNKEL (reference sequence). V was shortened by 4 bases and J by 6 bases, with 13 bases between the two germline ends. CDR3 length: 14 amino acids. The CDR3 region is CASSRVGIPNEQFF. The CDR3 bases are TGTGCCAGCAGCCGTGTCGGGATCCCCAATGAGCAGTTCTTC.

V is TRBV5-1 and J is TRBJ2-1, with 7 bases aligning to TRBD2. The CDR3 extends over 16 amino acids. Germline assignment: CDR1 SGHRS and CDR2 YFSETQ. The ends lost 0 bases at V and 5 bases at J; junction bases unmatched: 8. The CDR3 sequence: CASSLGGGGLDNEQFF. Written as DNA, the CDR3 is TGCGCCAGCAGCTTGGGGGGCGGGGGACTCGACAATGAGCAGTTCTTC.

This clonotype was seen a few times. The J gene is TRBJ1-3, the V gene TRBV5-1; D remains unclear. The CDR3 has 15 amino acids. V lost 1 base and J lost 0, with 8 bases in between. Germline CDR1 is SGHRS and CDR2 is YFSETQ. The CDR3 DNA sequence: TGCGCCAGCAGCTTGAACTGGGGCTCTGGAAACACCATATATTTT. Translated, it gives CASSLNWGSGNTIYF.

The table lists this clonotype with a few counts. The V call is TRBV6-2 or TRBV6-3, the J call TRBJ1-1; maybe TRBD1 (6 bases). V gave up 7 bases and J gave up 4 bases, with 13 bases separating them. The CDR3 totals 13 residues. Germline values: CDR1 MNHEY, CDR2 SVGEGT. In nucleotides, the CDR3 is TGTGCCAGCACCCAACAGGGAGCCACTGAAGCTTTCTTT. Translating gives CASTQQGATEAFF.

This clonotype came up a few times. V gene TRBV18 combines with J gene TRBJ2-2; D is possibly TRBD1 (6 bases). V shed 8 bases and J shed 0 bases, with 16 bases lying between them. The CDR3 is 16 residues long. From germline, CDR1 is KGHSH and CDR2 LQKENI. The CDR3 loop is CASTPSGTTNTGELFF. CDR3 DNA sequence: TGTGCCAGCACGCCCTCCGGGACAACGAACACCGGGGAGCTGTTTTTT.

This clonotype was observed a handful of times. This chain connects TRBV6-2 or TRBV6-3 to TRBJ2-7; D is possibly TRBD1 or TRBD2 (5 bases each). The V gene lost 2 bases and the J gene lost 2 bases, with 10 bases spanning the gap. Germline lookup yields CDR1 MNHEY and CDR2 SVGEGT. CDR3 length equals 14 residues. The chain's CDR3 is CASSYRGFTYEQYF. The CDR3 coding sequence is TGTGCCAGCAGTTACCGGGGCTTCACCTACGAGCAGTACTTC.

This chain links TRBV6-2 or TRBV6-3 with TRBJ2-3, with D perhaps given as TRBD1 or TRBD2 (5 bases each). V lost 6 bases, J lost 2 bases, and 12 bases lay in between. The CDR3 has 14 amino acids. Germline V CDR1 and CDR2: MNHEY, SVGEGT. Here the CDR3 reads CASRSRGATDTQYF. Written as DNA, the CDR3 is TGTGCCAGCAGGTCTCGGGGCGCCACAGATACGCAGTATTTT.

The chain couples TRBV4-2 to TRBJ2-3, with 8 bases matching TRBD1. This CDR3 has 15 amino acids. J was trimmed by 5 bases and V by 6 bases; bases with no gene match: 10. The germline gives CDR1 LGHNA, CDR2 YNFKEQ. CDR3 sequence reads: CASRSQGAGEDTQYF. The CDR3 DNA follows: TGTGCCAGCAGAAGCCAGGGGGCCGGCGAAGATACGCAGTATTTT.

This clonotype was seen a few times. The chain combines TRBV21-1 with TRBJ2-2. TRBV21-1 is a pseudogene segment. The CDR3 is made up of 16 amino acids. CDR3 DNA sequence: TGTGCCAGCGGCGAGAGACAAGCAGCGAACACCGGGGAGCTGTTTTTT. Amino acids: CASGERQAANTGELFF.

At least ten counts were recorded for this clonotype. V is TRBV10-3 and J is TRBJ2-5; tentative D call: TRBD1 (5 bases). Germline V gene lookup returns CDR1 ENHRY and CDR2 SYGVKD. Deletions cut 0 bases from V and 3 bases from J, with 11 bases between. This CDR3 comprises 15 residues. The CDR3 is CAISESSAGKETQYF. CDR3 bases: TGTGCCATCAGTGAGTCTTCGGCAGGGAAAGAGACCCAGTACTTC.

This sequence joins TRBV7-2 and TRBJ2-2; D is unresolved. The CDR3 runs to 13 residues. Between the trimmed V and J ends, which lost 4 bases and 13 bases, there was a span of 16 bases. The germline V gene has CDR1 SGHTA and CDR2 FQGNSA. CDR3 bases: TGTGCCAGCAGCTCCCCACTTTCCAGAGGGCTGTTTTTT. Amino acids: CASSSPLSRGLFF.

The gene calls are TRBV6-1 and TRBJ1-4; D gene ambiguous. The CDR3 consists of 12 residues. The V gene lost 6 bases and the J gene lost 8 bases, with 10 bases spanning the gap. From germline, CDR1 is MNHNS and CDR2 SASEGT. The CDR3 region is CASRTSAEKLFF. CDR3 bases: TGTGCCAGCAGGACCTCAGCCGAAAAACTGTTTTTT.

This clonotype was observed a few times. V and J are TRBV19 and TRBJ2-2; D remains ambiguous. The CDR3 length is 13 residues. V lost 3 bases and J 7 bases, leaving 9 bases between the germline ends. Germline V gives CDR1 LNHDA, CDR2 SQIVND (reference sequence). Here the CDR3 DNA reads TGTGCCAGTAGTATTTGGGTTAACGGGGAGCTGTTTTTT. Its protein product is CASSIWVNGELFF.

This clonotype appeared many times. V and J are TRBV5-1 and TRBJ2-7; D is perhaps TRBD1 (6 bases). V was cut by 5 bases and J by 1 base, with 10 bases left in between. The CDR3 loop spans 13 amino acids. The germline V gene encodes CDR1 SGHRS and CDR2 YFSETQ. CDR3 loop: CASRTTGSYEQYF. The CDR3 region has the DNA TGCGCCAGCAGGACGACAGGTTCCTACGAGCAGTACTTC.

The genes are TRBV29-1 and TRBJ2-7; D may be TRBD1 or TRBD2 (5 bases each). Trimming cost V 7 bases and J 0 bases, with 10 bases left between them. The CDR3 is 12 residues long. Germline V gene data show CDR1 as SQVTM and CDR2 as ANQGSEA. DNA of the CDR3: TGCAGCGGAGGGGCCCTCTCCTACGAGCAGTACTTC. This gives the protein CSGGALSYEQYF.

J is TRBJ2-3 and V is TRBV5-1, with TRBD2 as a possible D gene (6 bases). The CDR3 runs 15 residues. V was pared by 3 bases and J by 4 bases, with 15 bases between. From germline, CDR1 is SGHRS and CDR2 YFSETQ. The CDR3 spells CASSSYGGPADTQYF. As DNA, the CDR3 is TGCGCCAGCAGCTCGTACGGAGGGCCAGCAGATACGCAGTATTTT.